This T cell receptor (beta chain) was recorded in a study of shared clonotypes between healthy human individuals. Study outcomes and limitations: Clonotype sharing among the donors was expected to vary with sequencing depth. Sorted-subset samples were not fully sequenced, rarefaction indicated. Several donors shared 4.5% to 6.5% of their naive CD4 clonotypes. The donor pool, a small one, limited the genetic and exposure-history diversity represented.

This clone showed up just once. Antigen specificity is unknown. Produced via immunoSEQ multiplex PCR; TCRdb's table is partial and in-frame only. In the table there are around 1.5 million clones, nearly 99% of which are singletons. The ends were cut back, 6 bases at V and 4 bases at J, with 10 bases in the middle. The CDR3 extends over 13 amino acids. Germline assignment: CDR1 SNHLY and CDR2 FYNNEI. The chain links TRBV2 to TRBJ1-5; D is possibly TRBD1 (6 bases). This TCR was sampled from a man in his thirties or forties in good health. The specimen was naive CD4+ T cells sorted from blood. The sample's subset: CD45RA+ positively selected. The CDR3 DNA sequence: TGTGCCAGCAGGTACCAGGGGAATCAGCCCCAGCATTTT. It encodes CASRYQGNQPQHF. The full variable domain, rest sourced from reference TRBV2 and TRBJ1-5, is EPEVTQTPSHQVTQMGQEVILRCVPISNHLYFYWYRQILGQKVEFLVSFYNNEISEKSEIFDDQFSVERPDGSNFTLKIRSTKLEDSAMYFCASRYQGNQPQHFGDGTRLSIL.